Listed below are T cell receptor beta chains from one sample, sequenced in a study of blood T cell repertoires in COVID-19. Generated by immunoSEQ multiplex PCR, the TCRdb table keeps only in-frame clones and is missing some. The sample lists 250,000 to 300,000 clones, under 90% occurring once. The source material was PBMCs or T cells enriched from blood (not recorded which). The receptors here all came from a man aged 25-40 years with acute COVID-19. CDR3s include the opening cysteine and the closing phenylalanine or tryptophan. The order of the fields is D gene, V gene, J gene, CDR3 protein. The D gene is left open where the match is weak.

NA	TRBV11-2	TRBJ2-5	CASSSAGLQETQYF
TRBD1	TRBV19	TRBJ1-6	CASTLRDSYNSPLHF
TRBD2	TRBV6-4	TRBJ2-1	CASSTSGSYNEQFF
NA	TRBV7-9	TRBJ2-1	CASKEVGSYNEQFF
TRBD1	TRBV3-1/TRBV3-2	TRBJ1-2	CASSRQGVYGYTF
NA	TRBV13	TRBJ1-1	CASSLGQGRTEAFF
TRBD1	TRBV5-4	TRBJ1-6	CASNRDRGDNSPLHF
NA	TRBV10-1	TRBJ2-3	CASSADRDTQYF
NA	TRBV7-9	TRBJ1-5	CASSLAETANQPQHF
TRBD1	TRBV9	TRBJ1-2	CASSGQDRVAHNYGYTF
NA	TRBV3-1/TRBV3-2	TRBJ1-2	CASSRDGGGYTF
NA	TRBV28	TRBJ1-2	CGAGAYGYTF
NA	TRBV4-3	TRBJ2-2	CASSQEAGPAGELFF
TRBD1	TRBV24-1	TRBJ1-5	CATSDPRTGDVQPQHF
TRBD1	TRBV5-1	TRBJ1-5	CASSLTQGDQPQHF
NA	TRBV5-1	TRBJ1-3	CASSPGGLRSSGNTIYF
NA	TRBV28	TRBJ1-6	CASSPGGGLPLHF
NA	TRBV18	TRBJ1-5	CASSPVVAGGNQPQHF
TRBD2	TRBV6-2/TRBV6-3	TRBJ2-5	CASSYSQREGQETQYF
NA	TRBV25-1	TRBJ1-2	CASSESRGYTF
TRBD2	TRBV9	TRBJ2-2	CASSVDGGDATGELFF
TRBD1	TRBV27	TRBJ1-4	CASSFLKDRAEKLFF
TRBD2	TRBV6-2/TRBV6-3	TRBJ2-1	CASSVAGGDNEQFF
NA	TRBV6-5	TRBJ1-4	CASSVTVNEKLFF
TRBD1	TRBV24-1	TRBJ2-4	CATILNRGNIQYF
NA	TRBV4-2	TRBJ2-3	CASSQVGLGGPDTQYF
NA	TRBV5-6	TRBJ2-5	CASSPPTLVETQYF
NA	TRBV18	TRBJ2-3	CASSPTGSTDTQYF
TRBD1	TRBV5-1	TRBJ2-5	CASSPGGQGGKETQYF
TRBD1	TRBV19	TRBJ1-1	CASRTGGTGVSTEAFF
NA	TRBV18	TRBJ1-4	CASSPPLLQQYEKLFF
NA	TRBV7-2	TRBJ2-5	CASSFQGTGTPLSQETQYF
NA	TRBV27	TRBJ2-3	CASSSLVGGLTDTQYF
NA	TRBV5-6	TRBJ1-1	CASSWGVNTEAFF
TRBD2	TRBV5-1	TRBJ2-1	CASSLGTTGLGNEQFF
NA	TRBV29-1	TRBJ1-4	CSARLSTNEKLFF
NA	TRBV7-9	TRBJ2-5	CASSLAGTLKETQYF
NA	TRBV23-1	TRBJ1-5	CASPVAGQNQPQHF
TRBD1	TRBV12-3/TRBV12-4	TRBJ1-2	CASSLQGNYGYTF
NA	TRBV19	TRBJ1-3	CATPTELGNTIYF
TRBD1	TRBV2	TRBJ1-6	CASRELSGTGYNSPLHF
NA	TRBV28	TRBJ1-5	CASRSTRGVLVIEPQHF
NA	TRBV11-3	TRBJ1-2	CASSSDRTLNYGYTF
NA	TRBV6-6	TRBJ1-2	CASLASGRYYGYTF
NA	TRBV6-5	TRBJ1-3	CASGRGAPSGNTIYF